These 29 T cell receptor beta chains originate from one sample sequenced in a study of T-cell reconstitution after alpha-beta-depleted transplantation in children. Using unique molecular identifiers, the investigators prepared the TCRbeta library. TCRdb re-derived calls from the PCR reads in MiXCR, one entry per CDR3 protein. The sample shows about 260,000 distinct CDR3 sequences, around 10% of them seen only once. Sequenced material: peripheral blood, taken 180 days after TCRalphabeta/CD19-depleted stem cell transplant. The receptors were sampled from a male patient aged 2 to 9 who had a stem cell transplant for chronic granulomatous disease, so the T cells may come from the graft donor.

This clonotype was seen once. This may arise from a read error, as a much more abundant clone is one base away. The chain joins TRBV5-1 to TRBJ1-1; tentative D call: TRBD1 (5 bases). CDR1 is SGHRS, CDR2 YFSETQ, per germline. The CDR3 length is 16 residues. Trimming removed 4 bases from V and 0 bases from J, with 16 bases in between. The CDR3 bases are TGCGCCAGCAGCGACCGGACGGGGGGATTGAACACTGAAGCTTTCTTT. The encoded protein is CASSDRTGGLNTEAFF.

This clonotype was counted between two and nine times. The chain employs TRBV12-3 or TRBV12-4 and TRBJ2-6; D gene unclear. CDR3 length: 17 amino acids. The V and J ends lost 1 base and 0 bases respectively, with 10 bases between them. The CDR3 here is CASSLVPLSSGANVLTF. The CDR3 DNA follows: TGTGCCAGCAGTTTAGTACCGCTAAGCTCTGGGGCCAACGTCCTGACTTTC.

This sequence joins TRBV18 and TRBJ2-1; 10 nucleotides match TRBD2. Trimming removed 3 bases from V and 8 bases from J; junction bases left unmatched: 7. The CDR3 extends over 15 amino acids. Germline values: CDR1 KGHSH, CDR2 LQKENI. The CDR3 reads CASSPQREGLDEQFF. The CDR3 bases are TGTGCCAGCTCACCGCAGCGGGAGGGCCTCGATGAGCAGTTCTTC.

In this sample, this clonotype turned up many times. The chain couples TRBV7-2 to TRBJ1-5; the D gene is possibly TRBD1 (5 bases). CDR1 is SGHTA and CDR2 is FQGNSA in the germline V gene. This CDR3 is built from 14 residues. Trimming took off 5 bases at V and 2 bases at J, with 10 bases between the two ends. The CDR3 bases are TGTGCCAGCAGCACGGACACGGGCAATCAGCCCCAGCATTTT. This translates into CASSTDTGNQPQHF. The full variable domain, completed using reference TRBV7-2 and TRBJ1-5, is GAGVSQSPSNKVTEKGKDVELRCDPISGHTALYWYRQSLGQGLEFLIYFQGNSAPDKSGLPSDRFSAERTGGSVSTLTIQRTQQEDSAVYLCASSTDTGNQPQHFGDGTRLSIL.

On this clonotype itself: Relative to the germline gene, one junction end is altered; a read error may explain this. The chain joins TRBV12-3 or TRBV12-4 to TRBJ2-4; 7 positions match TRBD1. This CDR3 has 15 residues. CDR3 sequence: CASRLQGLAKNIQYF. CDR3 sequence (DNA): TGTGCCAGCCGTTTACAGGGGCTAGCCAAAAACATTCAGTACTTC.

This clonotype has ten or more counts. The gene calls are TRBV29-1 and TRBJ1-1; possibly TRBD1 for D (5 bases). The CDR3 is 13 residues long. V lost 4 bases to trimming and J lost 0 bases, with 9 bases between them. Germline loops: CDR1 SQVTM, CDR2 ANQGSEA. CDR3: CSVGGRVNTEAFF. The DNA of the CDR3 is TGCAGCGTTGGGGGCCGAGTGAACACTGAAGCTTTCTTT. Full variable domain (remainder filled in from reference TRBV29-1 and TRBJ1-1): SAVISQKPSRDICQRGTSLTIQCQVDSQVTMMFWYRQQPGQSLTLIATANQGSEATYESGFVIDKFPISRPNLTFSTLTVSNMSPEDSSIYLCSVGGRVNTEAFFGQGTRLTVV.

Ten or more counts support this clonotype. This sequence joins TRBV6-5 and TRBJ2-4; no definite D call. Germline V gene data show CDR1 as MNHEY and CDR2 as SVGAGI. The CDR3 extends over 15 amino acids. V lost 0 bases, J lost 4 bases, and 10 bases lay in between. The CDR3 here is CASSYSPVGKNIQYF. The CDR3, as DNA: TGTGCCAGCAGTTACTCCCCAGTAGGGAAAAACATTCAGTACTTC.

This clonotype was counted between two and nine times. The chain uses TRBV12-5 and TRBJ2-5; D possibly corresponds to TRBD1 (6 bases). The V end was cut by 4 bases, the J end by 4 bases, with 16 bases between. CDR1 and CDR2 (germline): LGHNT, FRNRAP. CDR3 length equals 15 residues. Here the CDR3 DNA reads TGTGCTAGTGGTTCCCGAACACAGGGTAGAGAGACCCAGTACTTC. The encoded protein is CASGSRTQGRETQYF.

In this sample, this clonotype turned up many times. The gene calls are TRBV6-4 and TRBJ2-6; D may match TRBD1 or TRBD2 (5 bases each). CDR3 length equals 14 residues. V was trimmed by 3 bases and J by 2 bases, leaving 5 bases between them. Germline V gene sequence: CDR1 MRHNA, CDR2 SNTAGT. The CDR3 loop reads CASSEGAGANVLTF. CDR3 nucleotides: TGTGCCAGCAGTGAGGGGGCTGGGGCCAACGTCCTGACTTTC.

By sample fraction, this clonotype is large. The J gene is TRBJ2-5, the V gene TRBV24-1; TRBD2 agrees at 11 bases. From germline, CDR1 is KGHDR and CDR2 SFDVKD. V gave up 7 bases and J gave up 3 bases; unmatched junction bases: 0. CDR3 length equals 13 residues. In DNA, the CDR3 is TGTGCCACCAGACTAGCGGGAGAAGAGACCCAGTACTTC. Translated, it gives CATRLAGEETQYF.

Many counts were recorded for this clonotype. V usage is TRBV5-5 and J usage is TRBJ2-1, with 11 bases lining up with TRBD2. Germline CDR1 reads SGHKS; CDR2 reads YYEKEE (reference sequence). There are 15 residues in the CDR3. After removal of 2 bases from V and 5 bases from J, the junction contained 3 bases not matched to a gene. The CDR3 DNA follows: TGTGCCAGCAGCTTTCTAGCGGGAGGAGACAATGAGCAGTTCTTC. This gives the protein CASSFLAGGDNEQFF.

This clonotype was seen ten or more times. V and J are TRBV28 and TRBJ2-3, with D unresolved. V dropped 7 bases and J dropped 4 bases, with 12 bases sitting between them. This CDR3 has 13 amino acids. Per the germline V gene, CDR1 is MDHEN and CDR2 is SYDVKM. CDR3 nucleotides: TGTGCCAGCACAAAGCAGTTATCAGATACGCAGTATTTT. Its translation: CASTKQLSDTQYF.

Concerning this clonotype: A junction end diverges from the germline sequence, so it may reflect a read error. This rearrangement joins TRBV29-1 to TRBJ2-1, with 12 bases identical to TRBD2. Germline V gene sequence: CDR1 SQVTM, CDR2 ANQGSEA. This CDR3 has 21 amino acids. CDR3 nucleotides: TGCAGCGTTGAAGATCGGGGGACAGGGTCCTGGACTAGCGGGATATACATTGAGCAGATCTTC. This translates into CSVEDRGTGSWTSGIYIEQIF.

This clonotype was seen repeatedly, ten times or more. The V gene is TRBV10-3, the J gene TRBJ2-3; 7 nucleotides agree with TRBD1. This CDR3 has 13 residues. The germline gives CDR1 ENHRY, CDR2 SYGVKD. V lost 0 bases and J lost 10; bases outside the gene matches: 4. CDR3 DNA: TGTGCCATCAGTGAGTCGACAGGGACAGCGCAGTATTTT. It is translated as CAISESTGTAQYF.

This clonotype came up many times. The genes are TRBV7-2 and TRBJ2-3; D not certain. The CDR3 consists of 12 residues. The V gene's germline CDR1 is SGHTA and CDR2 FQGNSA. The ends were cut back, 1 base at V and 15 bases at J, with 14 bases in the middle. CDR3 region: CASSLVGRSSYF. The CDR3 DNA sequence: TGTGCCAGCAGCTTAGTTGGCCGGAGTAGTTATTTT. Drawing the rest from reference TRBV7-2 and TRBJ2-3, the complete variable domain is GAGVSQSPSNKVTEKGKDVELRCDPISGHTALYWYRQSLGQGLEFLIYFQGNSAPDKSGLPSDRFSAERTGGSVSTLTIQRTQQEDSAVYLCASSLVGRSSYFGPGTRLTVL.

This clonotype has at least ten counts. The rearrangement links TRBV18 to TRBJ2-7; 9 bases are a match to TRBD1. The CDR3 is 17 residues long. Germline CDR1 reads KGHSH; CDR2 reads LQKENI. The junction had 12 bases not matched to a gene; V was cut back by 3 bases and J by 3 bases. The CDR3, as DNA: TGTGCCAGCTCACCCGGGTCCGACAGGGGGAATTACTACGAGCAGTACTTC. Protein product: CASSPGSDRGNYYEQYF.

This clonotype was detected many times. CDR3 residues: CASSLAGSSGSAPQETQYF. The CDR3 nucleotides read TGTGCCAGCAGCTTAGCAGGGTCTAGCGGGAGCGCTCCCCAAGAGACCCAGTACTTC. V and J are TRBV7-2 and TRBJ2-5; TRBD2 matches at 10 bases. Trimming took 0 bases from V and 1 from J; bases not matched to a gene: 11. Germline-derived CDR1 and CDR2 are SGHTA and FQGNSA. This CDR3 has 19 residues.

At least ten counts were recorded for this clonotype. The chain links TRBV20-1 to TRBJ1-1; D gene uncertain. Germline assignment: CDR1 DFQATT and CDR2 SNEGSKA (reference sequence). The V end lost 3 bases, the J end lost 8 bases, and 13 bases lay between the germline ends. This CDR3 is built from 12 residues. CDR3 sequence: CSASRPPGEAFF. The CDR3 region has the DNA TGCAGTGCTAGCCGCCCTCCCGGGGAAGCTTTCTTT.

This clonotype was recorded at least ten times. CDR3 sequence: CASSLVGLRSYNEQFF. The DNA for the CDR3 is TGTGCCAGCAGCTTGGTCGGGCTCCGCTCCTACAATGAGCAGTTCTTC. The chain couples TRBV5-6 to TRBJ2-1; D ambiguous. The germline V and J ends were trimmed by 0 bases and 0 bases, with 10 bases remaining between them. The germline V gene has CDR1 SGHDT and CDR2 YYEEEE. The CDR3 consists of 16 residues.

The table lists this clonotype with many counts. The CDR3 bases are TGCAGTGCTAGGGTCCAGGGGACAGGCAACTACGAGCAGTACTTC. It encodes CSARVQGTGNYEQYF. The rearrangement joins TRBV20-1 to TRBJ2-7; 8 positions agree with TRBD1. CDR3 length equals 15 residues. V dropped 3 bases and J dropped 3; count of bases not matched to a gene: 10. Germline CDR1 and CDR2: DFQATT and SNEGSKA (reference sequence).

Details on this clonotype: A read error may explain this, as a much larger clone is one base away. In this CDR3 the conserved last residue, phenylalanine or tryptophan, is missing, so a read error is likely. The V gene is TRBV28, the J gene TRBJ2-7; tentative D call: TRBD1 (5 bases). Trimming took 7 bases from V and 2 from J, leaving 15 bases between them. In germline, CDR1 is MDHEN, CDR2 SYDVKM. CDR3 size: 14 residues. The CDR3 region is CASKGDSLTYEQYI. In nucleotides, the CDR3 is TGTGCCAGCAAGGGTGACAGCCTAACCTACGAGCAGTACATC.

This clonotype was counted ten times or more. The J gene is TRBJ2-5, the V gene TRBV18; 9 bases match TRBD2. CDR3 length: 15 residues. Germline CDR1 is KGHSH and CDR2 is LQKENI. V trimming: 5 bases; J trimming: 5 bases; junction bases outside the gene matches: 9. CDR3: CASSTLSGSGETQYF. As DNA, the CDR3 is TGTGCCAGCTCAACTCTTAGCGGGAGCGGTGAGACCCAGTACTTC.

This clonotype was seen ten or more times. The chain links TRBV7-6 to TRBJ2-7, with a tentative D call TRBD2 (6 bases). Between the trimmed V and J ends, which lost 0 bases and 6 bases, there was a span of 12 bases. CDR1 SGHVS and CDR2 FNYEAQ come from the germline V gene. The CDR3 extends over 14 amino acids. CDR3 sequence: CASSLAEAGGEQYF. CDR3 DNA: TGTGCCAGCAGCTTAGCTGAGGCCGGGGGCGAGCAGTACTTC.

The chain uses TRBV2 and TRBJ2-1, with 13 bases identical to TRBD2. J was trimmed by 9 bases and V by 6 bases; bases with no gene match: 8. The CDR3 extends over 15 amino acids. The germline V gene has CDR1 SNHLY and CDR2 FYNNEI. Here the CDR3 DNA reads TGTGCCAGCAGAGGGACTAGCGGGAATTCGGGTGAGCAGTTCTTC. This sequence encodes CASRGTSGNSGEQFF.

With regard to this clonotype: A much larger clone lies a single base off, so this may be a read error. CDR3 sequence: CASSRGAVGSPLHF. The CDR3 DNA sequence: TGTGCCAGCAGCCGAGGGGCGGTTGGTTCACCCCTCCACTTT. The chain links TRBV28 to TRBJ1-6; D is possibly TRBD1 (5 bases). The V gene's germline CDR1 is MDHEN and CDR2 SYDVKM. Trimming cost V 6 bases and J 9 bases, with 15 bases left between them. This CDR3 has 14 amino acids. The full variable domain, with the rest looked up from reference TRBV28 and TRBJ1-6, is DVKVTQSSRYLVKRTGEKVFLECVQDMDHENMFWYRQDPGLGLRLIYFSYDVKMKEKGDIPEGYSVSREKKERFSLILESASTNQTSMYLCASSRGAVGSPLHFGNGTRLTVT.

Ten or more counts support this clonotype. Here the CDR3 DNA reads TGCGCCAGCAGCTTGGCCGGGAATGAGCAGTTCTTC. Translation gives CASSLAGNEQFF. V and J are TRBV5-1 and TRBJ2-1; D is uncertain. V lost 0 bases and J 7 bases, leaving 5 bases between the germline ends. The CDR3 is 12 residues long. CDR1 is SGHRS, CDR2 YFSETQ, per germline.

Worth noting for this clonotype: A read error may be the cause here, since a much bigger clone is one base away. The rearrangement links TRBV15 to TRBJ2-2; TRBD2 matches 9 bases. From germline, CDR1 is LNHNV and CDR2 YYDKDF (reference sequence). This CDR3 is 19 amino acids long. The ends lost 2 bases at V and 0 bases at J; junction bases unmatched: 10. The CDR3, as DNA: TGTGCCACCAGCAGAACTGGGACTAGCAGACTAGCGAACACCGGGGAGCTGTTTTTT. It translates to CATSRTGTSRLANTGELFF.

This clonotype was recorded at least ten times. The chain carries TRBV7-6 and TRBJ2-1; the match to TRBD1 covers 7 bases. V was clipped by 3 bases and J by 9 bases; unmatched bases: 20. Germline V CDR1 and CDR2: SGHVS, FNYEAQ. The CDR3 is 18 amino acids. The CDR3 loop is CASSFLGIQPRQGGEQFF. The CDR3 region has the DNA TGTGCCAGCAGCTTTTTGGGAATACAACCACGACAGGGCGGTGAGCAGTTCTTC.

This clonotype showed up many times. The genes are TRBV7-9 and TRBJ1-6, with 7 nucleotides matching TRBD1. CDR1 is SEHNR and CDR2 is FQNEAQ in the germline V gene (reference sequence). CDR3 length: 16 amino acids. V dropped 3 bases and J dropped 1; count of bases not matched to a gene: 3. The DNA of the CDR3 is TGTGCCAGCAGCTTGGTACAGGGGTCCTATAATTCACCCCTCCACTTT. It translates to CASSLVQGSYNSPLHF.